This TCR beta chain stems from a study of CD8+ T cells in alopecia areata. Study-level points and caveats: Between patients, shared TCR sequences were less clear than in mice. This was possibly due in part to HLA diversity in the patient population. Under tofacitinib, fewer expanded CD8+ clones appeared among the top 100 scalp clones. Higher clonality and more expanded CD8+ clones appeared in lesional than normal scalp.

This clone turned up a few times. Its antigen remains unidentified. Reverse transcribed after extraction, RNA yielded cDNA as the sequencing template. Generated by immunoSEQ multiplex PCR, the TCRdb table keeps only in-frame clones and is missing some. The repertoire consists of fewer than 150,000 clones, with roughly four fifths occurring once and the leading ten covering around a quarter. Specified treatment: oral pan-JAK inhibitor, 5-10 mg twice daily. Looked up from germline, CDR1 is SGHVS and CDR2 is FQNEAQ. The V gene end was trimmed by 1 base and the J gene end by 0 bases; junction bases not matched to a gene: 3. CDR3 size: 17 residues.

This receptor was identified in a human donor with alopecia areata. J is TRBJ2-1 and V is TRBV7-8, with 10 bases identical to TRBD1. The source material was CD8+ T cells sorted from blood, sampled at week 4, from a patient treated with tofacitinib. The CDR3 sequence is CASSLGGQGSSYNEQFF. DNA of the CDR3: TGTGCCAGCAGCTTAGGGGGACAGGGGAGCTCCTACAATGAGCAGTTCTTC.